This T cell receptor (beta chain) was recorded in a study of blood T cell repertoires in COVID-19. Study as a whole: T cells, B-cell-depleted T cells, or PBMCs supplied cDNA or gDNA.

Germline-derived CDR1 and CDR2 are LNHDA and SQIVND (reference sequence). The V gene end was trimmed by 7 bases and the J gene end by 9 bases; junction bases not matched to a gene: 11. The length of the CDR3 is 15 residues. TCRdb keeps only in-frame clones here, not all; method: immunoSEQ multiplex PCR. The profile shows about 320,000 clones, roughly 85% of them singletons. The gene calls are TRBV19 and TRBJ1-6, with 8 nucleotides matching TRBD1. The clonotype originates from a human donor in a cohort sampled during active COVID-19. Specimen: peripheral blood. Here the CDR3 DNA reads TGTGCCAGTACTCAGGACAGGGCAGCAAGTTCACCCCTCCACTTT. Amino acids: CASTQDRAASSPLHF.